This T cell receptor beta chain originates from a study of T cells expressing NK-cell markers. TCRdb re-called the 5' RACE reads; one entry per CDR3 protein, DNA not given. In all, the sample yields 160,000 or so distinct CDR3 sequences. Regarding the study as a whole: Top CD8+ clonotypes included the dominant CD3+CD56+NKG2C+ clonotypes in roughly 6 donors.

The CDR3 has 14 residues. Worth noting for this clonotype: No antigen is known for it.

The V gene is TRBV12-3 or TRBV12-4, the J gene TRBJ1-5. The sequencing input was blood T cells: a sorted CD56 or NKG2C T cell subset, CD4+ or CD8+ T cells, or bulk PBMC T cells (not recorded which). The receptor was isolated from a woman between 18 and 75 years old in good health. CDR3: CASSFTAGTQPQHF.